This T cell receptor (beta chain) was identified during a study of CD8 T cells in ankylosing spondylitis. This clonotype was observed a few times. Making the TCR beta libraries involved quantitative 5'-RACE with molecular barcodes. From the 5' RACE reads, TCRdb called clonotypes with MiXCR, one entry per CDR3 protein. The repertoire has about 130,000 distinct CDR3 sequences, more than 5.5% of them found once; the top ten carry around 12%. V was shortened by 6 bases and J by 3 bases, with 15 bases between the two germline ends. Germline-derived CDR1 and CDR2 are DFQATT and SNEGSKA (reference sequence). The CDR3 length is 14 residues.

The V gene is TRBV20-1, the J gene TRBJ2-1; D may be TRBD1 or TRBD2 (6 bases each). What was sequenced was blood, either unsorted or a sorted T cell fraction (not recorded which). This TCR came from a female donor with ankylosing spondylitis or in good health (not recorded which). The DNA of the CDR3 is TGCAGTGCGGGAAGGGGGAGGCTCTACAATGAGCAGTTCTTC. This translates into CSAGRGRLYNEQFF.